This TCR beta chain was retrieved from a study of PD-1 blockade in classical Hodgkin lymphoma. Study outcomes and limitations: TCR diversity at baseline was reported to be reduced in newly diagnosed patients relative to healthy donors. Possible causes of repertoire differences, disease activity or prior therapy, remain undefined.

Time point described: newly diagnosed, previously untreated cHL patient sample. Serving as comparison were PBMCs from newly diagnosed, untreated classical Hodgkin lymphoma, which were sequenced alongside the relapsed/refractory trial patients. TCRdb's copy holds only in-frame clones and misses some; the assay was immunoSEQ multiplex PCR. The sample yields 20,000 to 25,000 clones, less than 95% seen once. As to this clone: Its antigen remains unidentified.

The sequence came from a human donor with classical Hodgkin lymphoma. Sequences were obtained from peripheral blood mononuclear cells (PBMCs).

DNA of the CDR3: TGTGCCAGCAGCTTGACAGGTTTTAACTATGGCTACACCTTC. Its protein product is CASSLTGFNYGYTF. The gene calls are TRBV7-2 and TRBJ1-2; a possible D gene is TRBD1 (6 bases). Germline lookup yields CDR1 SGHTA and CDR2 FQGNSA. Between the trimmed V and J ends, which lost 3 bases and 1 base, there was a span of 9 bases. The CDR3 is made up of 14 amino acids.